This T cell receptor beta chain originates from a study of CD8 T cells in Susac syndrome. RNA was extracted with the RNeasy kit, and a quantity of roughly 0.45 to 1 ug was reverse transcribed using random hexamers. TCRdb used MiXCR to reprocess the immunoSEQ multiplex PCR reads, holding one entry per CDR3 protein. Found here are some 150,000 distinct CDR3 sequences, roughly 95% of them singletons; the top ten hold nearly 0.085%. This sequence originates from a human donor in good health. The specimen was CD4+ T cells from PBMCs.

The CDR3 DNA reads TGCAGTGCTAGTCTGGGCGCTGGGGCCAACGTCCTGACTTTC. Translating gives CSASLGAGANVLTF. The genes are TRBV20-1 and TRBJ2-6, with no clear D. The CDR3 has 14 residues. Trimming stripped 3 bases from V and 2 bases from J, with 8 bases between. Germline assignment: CDR1 DFQATT and CDR2 SNEGSKA (reference sequence).